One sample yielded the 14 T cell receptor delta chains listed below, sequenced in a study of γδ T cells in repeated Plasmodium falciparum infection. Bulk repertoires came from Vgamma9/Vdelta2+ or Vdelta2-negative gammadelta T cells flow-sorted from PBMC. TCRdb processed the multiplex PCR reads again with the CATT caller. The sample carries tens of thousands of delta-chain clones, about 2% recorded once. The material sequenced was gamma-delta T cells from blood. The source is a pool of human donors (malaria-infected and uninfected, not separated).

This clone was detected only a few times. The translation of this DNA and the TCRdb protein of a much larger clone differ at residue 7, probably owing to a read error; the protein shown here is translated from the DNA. CDR3 bases: TGTGCCTTTCCCATTCCTGCGATCTCGGCGAAGCATAGATACCGCATGTACACCGATAAACTCATCTTT. This encodes CAFPIPAISAKHRYRMYTDKLIF. The chain joins TRDV3 to TRDJ1; perhaps D is TRDD2 or TRDD3 (5 bases each). As TCRdb names no J gene, one was assigned here on the basis of a DNA match to germline. The CDR3 runs to 23 residues. V was trimmed by 2 bases and J by 0 bases, leaving 40 bases between them. Germline assignment: CDR1 TVYSNPD and CDR2 GDNSRS (reference sequence).

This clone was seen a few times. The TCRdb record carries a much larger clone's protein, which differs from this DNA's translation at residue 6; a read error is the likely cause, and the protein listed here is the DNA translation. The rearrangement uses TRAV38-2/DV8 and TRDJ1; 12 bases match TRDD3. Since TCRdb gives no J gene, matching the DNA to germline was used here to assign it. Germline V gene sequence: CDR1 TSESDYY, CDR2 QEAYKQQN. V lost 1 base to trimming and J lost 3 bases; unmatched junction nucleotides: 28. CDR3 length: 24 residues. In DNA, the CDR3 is TGTGCTTATAGGAGCACGAGACGTTGGGACCCTTTACTGGGGGATACTTGGTCGGCCGATAAACTCATCTTT. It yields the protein CAYRSTRRWDPLLGDTWSADKLIF.

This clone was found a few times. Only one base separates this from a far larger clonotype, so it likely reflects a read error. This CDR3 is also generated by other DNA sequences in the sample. The CDR3, as DNA: TGTGCTTATGGAACTCCTACGAGCCTGGGAGGGGGCGATAAGCTCATCTTT. It is translated as CAYGTPTSLGGGDKLIF. J gene calling gave no result, while the V gene is TRAV38-2/DV8; TRDD3 is the table's D call, not checked against the DNA. This CDR3 has 17 residues. Germline CDR1 TSESDYY, CDR2 QEAYKQQN.

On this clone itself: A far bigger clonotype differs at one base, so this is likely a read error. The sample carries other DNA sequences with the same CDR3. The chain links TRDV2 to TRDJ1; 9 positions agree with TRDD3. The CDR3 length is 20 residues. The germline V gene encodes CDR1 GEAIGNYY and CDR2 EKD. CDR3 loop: CACDRLLGDSLDRHTDKLIF. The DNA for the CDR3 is TGTGCCTGTGACAGACTGCTGGGGGATTCGCTAGACCGACACACCGATAAACTCATCTTC.

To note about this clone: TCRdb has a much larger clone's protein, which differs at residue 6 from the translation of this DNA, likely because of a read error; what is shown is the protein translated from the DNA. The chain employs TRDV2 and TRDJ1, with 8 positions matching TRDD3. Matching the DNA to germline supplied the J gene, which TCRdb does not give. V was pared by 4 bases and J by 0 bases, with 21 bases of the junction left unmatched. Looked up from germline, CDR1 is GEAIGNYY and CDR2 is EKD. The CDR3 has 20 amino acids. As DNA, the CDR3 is TGTGCCTGTGATGGAGAGCCCCCCTCTGGGGGACCCGACTACACCGATAAACTCATCTTT. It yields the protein CACDGEPPSGGPDYTDKLIF.

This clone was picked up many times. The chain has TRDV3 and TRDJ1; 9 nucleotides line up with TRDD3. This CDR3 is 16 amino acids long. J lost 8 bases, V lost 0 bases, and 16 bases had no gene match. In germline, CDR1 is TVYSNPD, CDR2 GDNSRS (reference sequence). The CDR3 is CAFRALHRTGGPKLIF. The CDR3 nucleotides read TGTGCCTTTAGAGCCCTCCACCGTACTGGGGGACCCAAACTCATCTTT.

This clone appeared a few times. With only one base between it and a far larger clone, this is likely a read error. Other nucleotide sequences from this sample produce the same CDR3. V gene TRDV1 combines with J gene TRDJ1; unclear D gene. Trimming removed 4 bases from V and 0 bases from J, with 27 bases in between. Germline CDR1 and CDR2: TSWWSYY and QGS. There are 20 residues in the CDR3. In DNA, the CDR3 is TGTGCTCTTGGGGGGATTCTCCTCCCGGGGTACGCCTCCTACACCGATAAACTCATCTTT. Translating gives CALGGILLPGYASYTDKLIF.

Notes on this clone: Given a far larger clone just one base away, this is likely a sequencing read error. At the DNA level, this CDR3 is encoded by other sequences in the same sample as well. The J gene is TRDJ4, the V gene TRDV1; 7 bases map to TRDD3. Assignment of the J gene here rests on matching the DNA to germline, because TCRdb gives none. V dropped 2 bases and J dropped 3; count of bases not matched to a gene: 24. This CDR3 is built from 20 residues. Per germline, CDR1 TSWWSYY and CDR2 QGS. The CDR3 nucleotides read TGTGCTCTTGGGGAATTAAGAATCTACCTAGGATACGCTAGTAGGGGACCCCTGATCTTT. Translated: CALGELRIYLGYASRGPLIF.

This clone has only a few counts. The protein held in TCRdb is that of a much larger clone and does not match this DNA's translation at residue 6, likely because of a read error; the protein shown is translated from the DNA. The DNA for the CDR3 is TGTGCCCTTCCTCTTATTCTAACCGATAAACTCATCTTT. This gives the protein CALPLILTDKLIF. V usage is TRDV3 and J usage is TRDJ1; weak D call: TRDD2 (6 bases). TCRdb does not report a J gene; here it was assigned by matching the DNA to germline references. The CDR3 has 13 residues. V lost 5 bases to trimming and J lost 2 bases, with 15 bases between them. Germline V gene data show CDR1 as TVYSNPD and CDR2 as GDNSRS (reference sequence).

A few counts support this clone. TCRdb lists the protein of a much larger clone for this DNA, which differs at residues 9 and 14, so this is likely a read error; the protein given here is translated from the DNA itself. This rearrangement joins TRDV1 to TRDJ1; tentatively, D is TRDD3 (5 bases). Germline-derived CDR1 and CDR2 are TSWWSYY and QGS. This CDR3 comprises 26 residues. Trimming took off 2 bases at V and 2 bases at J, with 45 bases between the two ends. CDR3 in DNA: TGTGCTCTTGGGGAATCACGGCCTCCCTTATCCGACTGGAGGACTCCTTTTTACATTTTGACCGATAAACTCATCTTT. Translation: CALGESRPPLSDWRTPFYILTDKLIF.

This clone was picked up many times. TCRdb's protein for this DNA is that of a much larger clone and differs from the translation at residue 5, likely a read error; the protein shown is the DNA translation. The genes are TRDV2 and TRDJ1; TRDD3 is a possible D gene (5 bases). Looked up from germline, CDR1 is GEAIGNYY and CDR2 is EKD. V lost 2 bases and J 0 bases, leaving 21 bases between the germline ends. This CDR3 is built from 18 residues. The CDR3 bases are TGTGCCTGTGACATCGTCGACGGGATTAAACGGTACACCGATAAACTCATCTTT. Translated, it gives CACDIVDGIKRYTDKLIF.

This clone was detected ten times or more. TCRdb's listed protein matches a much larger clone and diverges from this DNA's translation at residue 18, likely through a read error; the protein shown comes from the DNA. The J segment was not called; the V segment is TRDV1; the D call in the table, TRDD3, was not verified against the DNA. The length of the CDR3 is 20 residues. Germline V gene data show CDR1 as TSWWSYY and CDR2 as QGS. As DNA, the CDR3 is TGTGCTCTTGGGGAAGGTCTACCGTACTGGGGGATACCGTACACCGATAAACCCATCTTT. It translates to CALGEGLPYWGIPYTDKPIF.

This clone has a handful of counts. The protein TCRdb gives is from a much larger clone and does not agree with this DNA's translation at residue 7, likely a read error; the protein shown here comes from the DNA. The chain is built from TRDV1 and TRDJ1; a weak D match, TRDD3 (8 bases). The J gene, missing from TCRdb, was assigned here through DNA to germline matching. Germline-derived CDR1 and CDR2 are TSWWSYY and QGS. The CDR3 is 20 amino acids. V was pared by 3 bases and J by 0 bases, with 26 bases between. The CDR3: CALGDPAFLTYWGYTDKLIF. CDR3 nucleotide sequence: TGTGCTCTTGGGGATCCCGCCTTCCTGACGTACTGGGGGTACACCGATAAACTCATCTTT.

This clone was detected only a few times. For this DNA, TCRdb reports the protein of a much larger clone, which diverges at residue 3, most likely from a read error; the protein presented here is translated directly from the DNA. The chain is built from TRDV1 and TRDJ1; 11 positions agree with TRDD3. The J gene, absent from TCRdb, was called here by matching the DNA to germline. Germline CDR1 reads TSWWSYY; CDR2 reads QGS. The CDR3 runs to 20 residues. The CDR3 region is CAFGELLPNWGIARTDKLIF. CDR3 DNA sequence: TGTGCTTTTGGGGAACTATTGCCCAACTGGGGGATAGCAAGAACCGATAAACTCATCTTT.